The clone carrying this T cell receptor beta chain appeared a few times. Its antigen is undetermined. The sample originates from a study of vaccination effects on CD4 cells after COVID-19. General study points: In convalescent patients, vaccine-induced clones largely differed from infection-induced clones. Both infection-induced and vaccine-induced clones contracted markedly at late post-vaccination timepoints.

Subsequent to a culture period of about ten days, CD4+ T cells were isolated. A positive SARS-CoV-2 PCR test fell between March and December 2020. Each participant received a vaccine that was either BNT162b2 or mRNA-1273, given as two doses. Here immunoSEQ multiplex PCR was the method, and the copy in TCRdb shows in-frame clones only, minus some. The sample yields around 50,000 clones, under 85% seen once. This CDR3 is built from 18 residues. Trimming cost V 7 bases and J 7 bases, with 26 bases left between them. The germline CDR1 and CDR2 sequences are SGHVS and FQNEAQ. The input for sequencing was CD4+ T cells from PBMCs cultured without peptide, taken after COVID-19 vaccination. The receptor was isolated from a human donor who had a prior SARS-CoV-2 infection. The rearrangement joins TRBV7-8 to TRBJ1-6; D is possibly TRBD1 (5 bases). The CDR3 protein is CASNPGRGRGYMNSPLHF. Written as DNA, the CDR3 is TGTGCCAGCAACCCGGGACGGGGGAGGGGATATATGAATTCACCCCTCCACTTT.